This TCR beta chain comes out of a study of cytomegalovirus exposure and HLA in healthy donors. Study-level findings and limits: It was reported that the classifier diagnosed cytomegalovirus status with high specificity and sensitivity in both the original and validation cohorts.

TCRdb's table, derived via immunoSEQ multiplex PCR, lists solely in-frame clones and lacks some. Here the sample spans some 110,000 clones, roughly 88% being singletons. This clone was observed a handful of times. Its cognate antigen is unknown. Per the germline V gene, CDR1 is SGDLS and CDR2 is YYNGEE. V gave up 4 bases and J gave up 5 bases; unmatched junction bases: 5. The CDR3 runs 15 residues. The J gene is TRBJ1-6, the V gene TRBV9; TRBD1 agrees at 8 bases. The specimen was PBMCs. This TCR came from a man aged 18 to 29 in good health and CMV-seronegative. The CDR3 sequence: CASSSLTGDNSPLHF. The CDR3 DNA reads as TGTGCCAGCAGCTCTCTGACAGGGGATAATTCACCCCTCCACTTT.